This T cell receptor (beta chain) appears in the sequencing data of a study of shared clonotypes between healthy human individuals. Across the study: A donor's plate count was three for CD4 naive and three for CD4 memory; CD8 naive had two and CD8 memory one.

The naive CD8 fraction comprised CD45RO-negative cells positively selected for CCR7 and excluded terminally differentiated effector memory CD45RA+ cells. Sequenced by immunoSEQ multiplex PCR; TCRdb stores in-frame clones only, minus some. The table lists around 2.1 million clones, roughly 91% of them singletons. The receptor was isolated from a man younger than 35 in good health. Some clones in this sample may be carry-over from other donors' samples. Specimen: naive CD8+ T cells from PBMCs.

CDR3 sequence: CASSPNRDSKYEQYF. CDR3 DNA: TGTGCCAGCAGCCCGAACCGGGACAGCAAGTACGAGCAGTACTTC. The chain is built from TRBV7-8 and TRBJ2-7; 7 nucleotides agree with TRBD1. Germline V gene lookup returns CDR1 SGHVS and CDR2 FQNEAQ. Trimming removed 5 bases from V and 4 bases from J; junction bases left unmatched: 11. The CDR3 is 15 amino acids.